This entry lists 26 T cell receptor beta chains sequenced from one sample in a study of CD8+CD57+ T cells in acquired aplastic anemia. TCR beta VDJ and CDR3 profiles were obtained from a genomic DNA template. TCRdb recomputed calls from the reads with MiXCR, one row per CDR3 protein. The table includes about 110,000 distinct CDR3 sequences, approximately 48% detected once. The sequenced sample consisted of sorted CD4+, CD8+, or CD8+CD57+ T cells (not recorded which) from PBMCs. All receptors derive from a human donor in good health, serving as a control.

The chain has TRBV10-2 and TRBJ2-7; D is possibly TRBD1 (5 bases). This CDR3 is built from 14 residues. Trimming pared 5 bases from V and 3 bases from J, leaving 14 bases between. Germline V gene data show CDR1 as WSHSY and CDR2 as SAAADI. CDR3 loop: CASSQGVTGYEQYF. CDR3 sequence (DNA): TGCGCCAGCAGTCAAGGGGTTACGGGCTACGAGCAGTACTTC.

Remarks on this clonotype: One base away lies a much larger clone, so this may be a sequencing read error. The rearrangement joins TRBV25-1 to TRBJ1-5, with D hard to call. The CDR3 length is 15 residues. V lost 5 bases to trimming and J lost 0 bases, with 11 bases between them. Germline lookup yields CDR1 MGHDK and CDR2 SYGVNS. The CDR3 here is CASSPRTYSNQPQHF. The CDR3 DNA is TGTGCCAGCAGTCCACGGACTTATAGCAATCAGCCCCAGCATTTT. The full variable domain, its missing parts supplied by reference TRBV25-1 and TRBJ1-5, is EADIYQTPRYLVIGTGKKITLECSQTMGHDKMYWYQQDPGMELHLIHYSYGVNSTEKGDLSSESTVSRIRTEHFPLTLESARPSHTSQYLCASSPRTYSNQPQHFGDGTRLSIL.

The CDR3 here is CATSREVPGEEQYF. CDR3 sequence (DNA): TGTGCCACCAGCAGAGAGGTTCCAGGGGAAGAGCAGTACTTC. V and J are TRBV15 and TRBJ2-7; D is perhaps TRBD1 (6 bases). Looked up from germline, CDR1 is LNHNV and CDR2 is YYDKDF (reference sequence). The V gene lost 0 bases and the J gene lost 7 bases, with 13 bases spanning the gap. The CDR3 covers 14 residues.

The genes are TRBV5-4 and TRBJ1-2; 8 bases agree with TRBD1. Germline CDR1 reads SGHNT; CDR2 reads YYREEE (reference sequence). The CDR3 has 15 amino acids. V shed 0 bases and J 6 bases; nucleotides not matched to a gene: 7. The CDR3 nucleotides are TGTGCCAGCAGCTTGGAAGGGCAGGGGGCCGATGGCTACACCTTC. This translates into CASSLEGQGADGYTF.

The genes are TRBV11-2 and TRBJ2-1; 10 bases fit TRBD2. The CDR3 has 15 residues. From germline, CDR1 is SGHAT and CDR2 FQNNGV. Trimming removed 3 bases from V and 3 bases from J; junction bases left unmatched: 2. CDR3 loop: CASSFSGGNYNEQFF. CDR3 in DNA: TGTGCCAGCAGCTTTAGCGGGGGGAACTACAATGAGCAGTTCTTC.

With respect to this clonotype: Being one base from a much bigger clone, this may be a read error. The chain recombines TRBV27 with TRBJ1-2; weak D call: TRBD1 (5 bases). Per the germline V gene, CDR1 is MNHEY and CDR2 is SMNVEV (reference sequence). Between the trimmed V and J ends, which lost 5 bases and 8 bases, there was a span of 18 bases. The CDR3 is made up of 14 amino acids. The CDR3 loop is CASSTTGLRGGYTF. CDR3 sequence (DNA): TGTGCCAGCAGTACCACGGGACTCCGCGGCGGCTACACCTTC.

This chain uses TRBV20-1 with TRBJ2-5; D not resolved. The CDR3 has 13 amino acids. Germline values: CDR1 DFQATT, CDR2 SNEGSKA (reference sequence). V was cut by 4 bases and J by 5 bases, with 14 bases left in between. This CDR3 is CSATRTGRETQYF. CDR3 coding DNA: TGCAGTGCTACGCGGACGGGCCGGGAGACCCAGTACTTC.

This clonotype was seen ten or more times. The V call is TRBV24-1, the J call TRBJ2-2; D is unclear. V lost 7 bases and J 6 bases, leaving 11 bases between the germline ends. The CDR3 has 13 residues. Germline CDR1 reads KGHDR; CDR2 reads SFDVKD. CDR3 residues: CATSTPGPGELFF. CDR3 bases: TGTGCCACCAGCACCCCGGGCCCCGGGGAGCTGTTTTTT.

The chain links TRBV5-1 to TRBJ2-5, with 9 bases that match TRBD1. The length of the CDR3 is 14 residues. J lost 4 bases, V lost 3 bases, and 4 bases had no gene match. The germline V gene encodes CDR1 SGHRS and CDR2 YFSETQ. This CDR3 is CASSSTGGRETQYF. Here the CDR3 DNA reads TGCGCCAGCAGCTCGACAGGGGGGCGAGAGACCCAGTACTTC.

The J gene is TRBJ2-7, the V gene TRBV7-2; TRBD2 matches at 10 bases. Germline CDR1 is SGHTA and CDR2 is FQGNSA. The CDR3 sequence is 15 residues long. After removal of 3 bases from V and 6 bases from J, the junction contained 8 bases not matched to a gene. The CDR3 region is CASSFWLAGAREQYF. The CDR3 coding sequence is TGTGCCAGCAGCTTTTGGCTAGCGGGGGCCCGCGAGCAGTACTTC.

The rearrangement joins TRBV29-1 to TRBJ1-2, with 10 bases lining up with TRBD1. The V gene's germline CDR1 is SQVTM and CDR2 ANQGSEA. Unmatched junction bases numbered 5, after V lost 6 bases and J lost 4 bases. This CDR3 comprises 13 residues. CDR3 in DNA: TGCAGCGTCAGACAGGGGGCTAGCTATGGCTACACCTTC. Its translation: CSVRQGASYGYTF.

There are many counts of this clonotype. The CDR3 reads CASSAGSYSNQPQYF. The CDR3 DNA sequence: TGTGCCAGCAGTGCGGGGAGTTATAGCAATCAGCCCCAGTACTTC. The chain couples TRBV2 to TRBJ1-5; the D gene is possibly TRBD2 (5 bases). The DNA end favors TRBJ2-5, so the J call may be wrong. Looked up from germline, CDR1 is SNHLY and CDR2 is FYNNEI. The length of the CDR3 is 15 residues.

This clonotype turned up a few times. J is TRBJ2-2 and V is TRBV5-1; D gene ambiguous. V lost 1 base and J lost 5, with 15 bases in between. Germline V gene lookup returns CDR1 SGHRS and CDR2 YFSETQ. The length of the CDR3 is 16 residues. The CDR3 region has the DNA TGCGCCAGCAGCTTGTATGGGCAGTCAACTACCGGGGAGCTGTTTTTT. Translation: CASSLYGQSTTGELFF.

About this clonotype itself: This sequence may be a read error, since a much larger clone differs from it by one base. This chain uses TRBV28 with TRBJ2-7, with TRBD1 identical over 11 bases. The germline CDR1 and CDR2 sequences are MDHEN and SYDVKM. Trimming took 5 bases from V and 12 from J; bases not matched to a gene: 6. The CDR3 extends over 12 amino acids. CDR3 DNA sequence: TGTGCCAGCAGTGGACAGGGGGCATTTCCGTACTTC. It translates to CASSGQGAFPYF.

This chain uses TRBV2 with TRBJ1-2; D remains ambiguous. There are 15 residues in the CDR3. V dropped 6 bases and J dropped 0 bases, with 14 bases sitting between them. Germline assignment: CDR1 SNHLY and CDR2 FYNNEI. CDR3 sequence (DNA): TGTGCCAGCAGGGCGCTTCAGGTTACTAACTATGGCTACACCTTC. Protein: CASRALQVTNYGYTF.

V is TRBV20-1 and J is TRBJ1-1; 7 bases are shared with TRBD1. The junction had 2 bases not matched to a gene; V was cut back by 4 bases and J by 0 bases. Germline CDR1 is DFQATT and CDR2 is SNEGSKA (reference sequence). CDR3 length equals 13 residues. The CDR3 region is CSATGTVNTEAFF. The CDR3 DNA sequence: TGCAGTGCTACCGGGACAGTGAACACTGAAGCTTTCTTT.

This clonotype was recorded at least ten times. The rearrangement joins TRBV24-1 to TRBJ2-1, with 11 bases that match TRBD1. Germline V gene data show CDR1 as KGHDR and CDR2 as SFDVKD. The CDR3 loop spans 15 amino acids. With 3 bases clipped from V and 7 bases from J, the junction kept 4 bases outside the gene matches. CDR3 sequence reads: CATSDIGTGGNEQFF. The CDR3 DNA follows: TGTGCCACCAGTGATATCGGGACAGGGGGGAATGAGCAGTTCTTC.

This clonotype was seen repeatedly, ten times or more. The gene calls are TRBV14 and TRBJ1-4, with no clear D. From germline, CDR1 is SGHDN and CDR2 FVKESK. Trimming removed 0 bases from V and 7 bases from J, with 6 bases in between. The CDR3 spans 13 residues. This chain's CDR3 is CASSQDVGEKLFF. DNA for the CDR3: TGTGCCAGCAGCCAAGATGTCGGTGAAAAACTGTTTTTT.

The chain has TRBV29-1 and TRBJ2-1; a weak D match, TRBD2 (6 bases). Germline CDR1 and CDR2: SQVTM and ANQGSEA. This CDR3 has 17 amino acids. With 1 base removed from V and 0 bases from J, the gap between germline ends came to 16 bases. The CDR3 nucleotides are TGCAGCGTTGAAGCCCAGGATCCCGGGAGCTCCTACAATGAGCAGTTCTTC. Protein: CSVEAQDPGSSYNEQFF.

This clonotype has ten or more counts. The germline gene is not matched at one end of the junction; a read error may be the cause. The chain joins TRBV7-2 to TRBJ2-7, with a tentative D call TRBD2 (5 bases). CDR1 is SGHTA, CDR2 FQGNSA, per germline. CDR3 length: 15 residues. The CDR3 region has the DNA TGTGCCAGCAGCCTAGCTAGTCCCGACTCCTACGAGCAGTACTTC. Its translation: CASSLASPDSYEQYF. Full variable domain (missing parts from reference TRBV7-2 and TRBJ2-7): GAGVSQSPSNKVTEKGKDVELRCDPISGHTALYWYRQSLGQGLEFLIYFQGNSAPDKSGLPSDRFSAERTGGSVSTLTIQRTQQEDSAVYLCASSLASPDSYEQYFGPGTRLTVT.

V is TRBV19 and J is TRBJ1-2; 8 nucleotides align to TRBD1. The CDR3 contains 15 residues. CDR1 is LNHDA, CDR2 SQIVND, per germline (reference sequence). V lost 4 bases, J lost 7 bases, and 11 bases stayed unmatched. The CDR3 bases are TGTGCCAGTAGTACTACGGGACAGGCGTGGTCTGGCTACACCTTC. Translating it yields CASSTTGQAWSGYTF. The full variable domain, with the rest looked up from reference TRBV19 and TRBJ1-2, is DGGITQSPKYLFRKEGQNVTLSCEQNLNHDAMYWYRQDPGQGLRLIYYSQIVNDFQKGDIAEGYSVSREKKESFPLTVTSAQKNPTAFYLCASSTTGQAWSGYTFGSGTRLTVV.

This clonotype was recorded many times. The V and J genes are TRBV5-1 and TRBJ2-1, with TRBD2 identical over 11 bases. The CDR3 consists of 15 residues. With V trimmed by 0 bases and J by 8 bases, 4 bases remained unmatched. CDR1 is SGHRS, CDR2 YFSETQ, per germline. The CDR3 loop reads CASSLALAGGDEQFF. In nucleotides, the CDR3 is TGCGCCAGCAGCTTGGCCCTAGCGGGGGGCGATGAGCAGTTCTTC.

The rearrangement links TRBV7-9 to TRBJ1-2; D is unresolved. The ends were cut back, 5 bases at V and 8 bases at J, with 12 bases in the middle. The CDR3 is made up of 12 amino acids. Germline CDR1 is SEHNR and CDR2 is FQNEAQ (reference sequence). CDR3 protein: CASSTDLRGYTF. The CDR3 DNA follows: TGTGCCAGCAGCACAGACCTGAGGGGCTACACCTTC.

The chain carries TRBV27 and TRBJ2-1; TRBD1 agrees at 7 bases. The CDR3 loop spans 14 amino acids. Germline trimming cut 3 bases from V and 7 bases from J; bases unmatched to any gene: 6. Germline CDR1 and CDR2: MNHEY and SMNVEV (reference sequence). The CDR3 DNA reads as TGTGCCAGCAGTTTGACAGGGTTACTAAATGAGCAGTTCTTC. Translating gives CASSLTGLLNEQFF.

This clonotype was seen at least ten times. J is TRBJ2-5 and V is TRBV12-3 or TRBV12-4, with TRBD2 matching 10 bases. The CDR3 runs 15 residues. With 3 bases clipped from V and 3 bases from J, the junction kept 4 bases outside the gene matches. CDR3 bases: TGTGCCAGCAGTTTTGCTAGCGGGGGAGAAGAGACCCAGTACTTC. Its protein is CASSFASGGEETQYF.

V and J are TRBV25-1 and TRBJ1-1; a weak D match, TRBD1 (5 bases). Germline CDR1 reads MGHDK; CDR2 reads SYGVNS. Between the trimmed V and J ends, which lost 5 bases and 0 bases, there was a span of 16 bases. This CDR3 has 16 amino acids. The CDR3 is CASSPPPGGMNTEAFF. The CDR3 nucleotides are TGTGCCAGCAGTCCTCCCCCCGGGGGGATGAACACTGAAGCTTTCTTT.